This T cell receptor beta chain was captured by sequencing in a study of CD8 T cells in Susac syndrome. CDR1 WSHSY and CDR2 SAAADI come from the germline V gene. V was shortened by 7 bases and J by 4 bases, with 11 bases between the two germline ends. The CDR3 spans 13 residues. TCR beta sequences were obtained from blood CD8+ and CD4+ T cells. The multiple sclerosis controls consisted of treatment-naive patients with relapsing-remitting disease, either stable or active. Negative magnetic isolation gave CD8+ and CD4+ cells; FACS enriched CD8+ TEMRA. Random hexamers were used to reverse transcribe the RNA input (about 0.5 to 1 ug). Amplification of the TCR beta CDR3 was carried out by immunoSEQ multiplex PCR, which spanned a total of 54 Vbeta and 13 Jbeta segments. TCRdb independently ran MiXCR on the immunoSEQ multiplex PCR reads; one entry per CDR3 protein. The repertoire holds roughly 330,000 distinct CDR3 sequences, with about 90% as singletons.

This TCR was recovered from a human donor with multiple sclerosis. Sequenced material: CD4+ T cells from PBMCs. The chain recombines TRBV10-2 with TRBJ1-5, with TRBD1 as a possible D gene (6 bases). The CDR3 spells CASTKQGNQPQHF. DNA for the CDR3: TGCGCCAGCACAAAACAGGGAAATCAGCCCCAGCATTTT.